This T cell receptor (beta chain) was identified in a study of blood T cells in healthy people across ages. General study findings and limits: In the absence of known donor CMV status, changes in expanded clonotypes were possibly confounded.

For the second PCR, which ran for about 6 to 11 cycles, a sample-barcoded 5' primer and a J-beta primer mix were used. The authors tagged each cDNA molecule using a template-switch adaptor with 12 random nucleotides. Every sample gave at least 3 million paired-end reads containing CDR3. TCRdb independently ran MiXCR on the 5' RACE reads; one entry per CDR3 protein. The data show 450,000 to 700,000 distinct CDR3 sequences, 27% seen once. The CDR3 covers 13 residues. Germline V CDR1 and CDR2: LGHNA, YSLEER. About this clonotype itself: Its specificity is unknown.

Peripheral blood, roughly 9.3 milliliters per donor, was collected. Sequenced input: blood. The sequence derives from an older woman in good health. This sequence joins TRBV4-3 and TRBJ2-7, with 7 bases identical to TRBD1. The DNA end favors TRBJ2-1, so the J call may be wrong. CDR3 loop: CASSARQGREQFF. DNA for the CDR3: TGCGCCAGCAGCGCCCGACAGGGTCGCGAGCAGTTCTTC.